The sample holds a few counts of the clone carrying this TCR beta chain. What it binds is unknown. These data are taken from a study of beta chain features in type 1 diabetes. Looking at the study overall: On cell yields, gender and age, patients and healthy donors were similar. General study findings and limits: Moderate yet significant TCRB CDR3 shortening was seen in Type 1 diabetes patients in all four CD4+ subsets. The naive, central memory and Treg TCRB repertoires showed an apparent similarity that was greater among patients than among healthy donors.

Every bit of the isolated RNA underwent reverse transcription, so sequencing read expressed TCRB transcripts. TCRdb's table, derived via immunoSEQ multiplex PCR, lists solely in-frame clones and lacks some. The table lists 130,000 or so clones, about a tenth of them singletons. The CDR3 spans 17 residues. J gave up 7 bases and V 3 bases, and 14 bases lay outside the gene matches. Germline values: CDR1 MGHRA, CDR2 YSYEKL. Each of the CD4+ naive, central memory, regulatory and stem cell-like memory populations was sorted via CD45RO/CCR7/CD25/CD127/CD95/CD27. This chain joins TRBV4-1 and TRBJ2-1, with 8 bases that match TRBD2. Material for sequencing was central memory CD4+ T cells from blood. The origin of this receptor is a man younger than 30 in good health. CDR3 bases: TGCGCCAGCAGCCAGGGGCCGGGCGGGGGGCGGAGGAATGAGCAGTTCTTC. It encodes CASSQGPGGGRRNEQFF.